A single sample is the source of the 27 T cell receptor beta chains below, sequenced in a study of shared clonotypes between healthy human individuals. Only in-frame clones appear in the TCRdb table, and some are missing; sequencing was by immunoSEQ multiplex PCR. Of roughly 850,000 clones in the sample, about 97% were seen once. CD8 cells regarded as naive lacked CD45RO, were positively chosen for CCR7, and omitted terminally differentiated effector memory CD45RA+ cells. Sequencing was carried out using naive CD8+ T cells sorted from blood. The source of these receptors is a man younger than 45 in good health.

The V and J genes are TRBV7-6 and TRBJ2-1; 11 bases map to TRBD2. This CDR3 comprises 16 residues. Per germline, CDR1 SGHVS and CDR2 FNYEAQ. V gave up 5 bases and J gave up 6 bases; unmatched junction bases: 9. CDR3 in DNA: TGTGCCAGCAGCATAGTAGCGGGAGGGTATGGCAATGAGCAGTTCTTC. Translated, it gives CASSIVAGGYGNEQFF.

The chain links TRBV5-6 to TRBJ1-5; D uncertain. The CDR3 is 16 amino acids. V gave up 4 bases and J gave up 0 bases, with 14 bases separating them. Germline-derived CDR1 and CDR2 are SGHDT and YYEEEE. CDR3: CASSIFGSSSNQPQHF. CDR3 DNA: TGTGCCAGCAGCATCTTCGGGTCCTCTAGCAATCAGCCCCAGCATTTT.

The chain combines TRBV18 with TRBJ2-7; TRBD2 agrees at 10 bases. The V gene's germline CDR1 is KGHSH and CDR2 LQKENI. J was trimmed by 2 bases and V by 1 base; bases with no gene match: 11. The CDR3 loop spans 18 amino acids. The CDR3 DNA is TGTGCCAGCTCACCACGCGCTCGGACTAGCGGAACGGCCTACGAGCAGTACTTC. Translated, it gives CASSPRARTSGTAYEQYF.

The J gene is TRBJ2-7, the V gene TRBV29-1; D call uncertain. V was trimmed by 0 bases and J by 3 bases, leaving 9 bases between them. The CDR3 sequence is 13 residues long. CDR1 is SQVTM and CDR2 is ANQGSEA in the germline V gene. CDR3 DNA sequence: TGCAGCGTTGAAGATCTACAGAGCTACGAGCAGTACTTC. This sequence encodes CSVEDLQSYEQYF.

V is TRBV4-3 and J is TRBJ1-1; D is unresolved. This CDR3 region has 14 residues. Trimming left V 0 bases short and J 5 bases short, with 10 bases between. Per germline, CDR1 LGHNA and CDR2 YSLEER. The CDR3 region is CASSQEQGWTEAFF. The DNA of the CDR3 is TGCGCCAGCAGCCAAGAGCAAGGGTGGACTGAAGCTTTCTTT.

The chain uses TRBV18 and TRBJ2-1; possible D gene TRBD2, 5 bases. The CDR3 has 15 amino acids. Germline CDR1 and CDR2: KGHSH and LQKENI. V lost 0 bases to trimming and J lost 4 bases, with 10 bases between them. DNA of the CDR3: TGTGCCAGCTCACCACCGGGAGCCTTTTACAATGAGCAGTTCTTC. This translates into CASSPPGAFYNEQFF.

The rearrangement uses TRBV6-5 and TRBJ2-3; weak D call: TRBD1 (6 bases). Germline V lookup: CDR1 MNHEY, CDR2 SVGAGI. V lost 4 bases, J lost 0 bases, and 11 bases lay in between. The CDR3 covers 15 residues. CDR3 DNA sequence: TGTGCCAGCAGTTGGACAGTTACTAGCACAGATACGCAGTATTTT. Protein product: CASSWTVTSTDTQYF.

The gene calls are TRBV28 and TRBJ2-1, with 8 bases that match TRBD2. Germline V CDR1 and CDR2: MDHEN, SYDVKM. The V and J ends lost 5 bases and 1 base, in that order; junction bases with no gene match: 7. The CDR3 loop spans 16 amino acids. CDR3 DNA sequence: TGTGCCAGCAGTCCTAAAGCGGGAGATTCCTACAATGAGCAGTTCTTC. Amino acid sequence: CASSPKAGDSYNEQFF.

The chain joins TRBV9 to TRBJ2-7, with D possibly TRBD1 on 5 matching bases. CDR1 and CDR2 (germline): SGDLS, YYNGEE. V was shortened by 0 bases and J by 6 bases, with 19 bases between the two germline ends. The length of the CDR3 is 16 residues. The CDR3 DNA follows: TGTGCCAGCAGCGTAGGAGCCGACGTGACAGCTCTCGAGCAGTACTTC. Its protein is CASSVGADVTALEQYF. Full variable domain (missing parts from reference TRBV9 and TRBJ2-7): DSGVTQTPKHLITATGQRVTLRCSPRSGDLSVYWYQQSLDQGLQFLIQYYNGEERAKGNILERFSAQQFPDLHSELNLSSLELGDSALYFCASSVGADVTALEQYFGPGTRLTVT.

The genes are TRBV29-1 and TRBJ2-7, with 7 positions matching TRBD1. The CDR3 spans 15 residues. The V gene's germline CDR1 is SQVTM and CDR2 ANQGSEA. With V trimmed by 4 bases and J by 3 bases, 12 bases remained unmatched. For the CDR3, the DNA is TGCAGCGTTGCACCTCACAGGGGCGGTATCTACGAGCAGTACTTC. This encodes CSVAPHRGGIYEQYF.

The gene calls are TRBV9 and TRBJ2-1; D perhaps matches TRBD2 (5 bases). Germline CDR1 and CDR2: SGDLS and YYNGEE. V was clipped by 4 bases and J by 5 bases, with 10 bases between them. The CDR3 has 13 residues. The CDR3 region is CASSFAGDNEQFF. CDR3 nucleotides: TGTGCCAGCAGCTTTGCCGGGGACAATGAGCAGTTCTTC.

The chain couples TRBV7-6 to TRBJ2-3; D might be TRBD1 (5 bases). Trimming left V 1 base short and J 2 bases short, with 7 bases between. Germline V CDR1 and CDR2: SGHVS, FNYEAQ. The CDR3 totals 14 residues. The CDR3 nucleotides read TGTGCCAGCAGCTTAGGGACAAACACAGATACGCAGTATTTT. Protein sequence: CASSLGTNTDTQYF.

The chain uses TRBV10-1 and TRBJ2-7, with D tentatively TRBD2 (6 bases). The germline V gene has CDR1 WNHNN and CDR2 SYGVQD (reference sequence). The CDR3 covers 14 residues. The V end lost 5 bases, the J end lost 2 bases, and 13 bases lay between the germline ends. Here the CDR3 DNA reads TGCGCCAGCAGTACCGCGGGGAATCCCTACGAGCAGTACTTC. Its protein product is CASSTAGNPYEQYF.

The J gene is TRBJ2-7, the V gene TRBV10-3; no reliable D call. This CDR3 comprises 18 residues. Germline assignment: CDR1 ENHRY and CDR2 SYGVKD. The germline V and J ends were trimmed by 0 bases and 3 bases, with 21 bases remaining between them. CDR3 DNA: TGTGCCATCAGTGAGTCGAAGCAAGTCATAAAAGGGATCTACGAGCAGTACTTC. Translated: CAISESKQVIKGIYEQYF.

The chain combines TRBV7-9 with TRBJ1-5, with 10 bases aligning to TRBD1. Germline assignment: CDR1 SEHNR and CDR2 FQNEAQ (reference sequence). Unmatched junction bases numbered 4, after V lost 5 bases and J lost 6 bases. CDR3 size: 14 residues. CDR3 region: CASSAGTGVQPQHF. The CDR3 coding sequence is TGTGCCAGCAGCGCCGGGACAGGGGTTCAGCCCCAGCATTTT.

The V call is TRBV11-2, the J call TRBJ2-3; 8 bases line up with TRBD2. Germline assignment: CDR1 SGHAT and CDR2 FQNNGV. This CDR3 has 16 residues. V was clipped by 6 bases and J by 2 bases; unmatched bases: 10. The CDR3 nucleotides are TGTGCCAGCAGTCCCCCCTTCGGGAGGGCCACAGATACGCAGTATTTT. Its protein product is CASSPPFGRATDTQYF.

The CDR3 region has the DNA TGTGCCAGCAGTCAACTTAGCGGGAGCGACTACGAGCAGTACTTC. Protein: CASSQLSGSDYEQYF. The chain joins TRBV6-5 to TRBJ2-7; TRBD2 agrees at 9 bases. Germline values: CDR1 MNHEY, CDR2 SVGAGI. Trimming cost V 5 bases and J 3 bases; bases outside gene matches: 8. The CDR3 runs 15 residues.

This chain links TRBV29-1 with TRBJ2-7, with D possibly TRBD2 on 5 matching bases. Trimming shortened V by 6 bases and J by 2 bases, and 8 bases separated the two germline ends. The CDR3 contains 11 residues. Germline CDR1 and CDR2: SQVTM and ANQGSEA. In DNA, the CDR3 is TGCAGCGTCCGAGGGACCTACGAGCAGTACTTC. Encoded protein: CSVRGTYEQYF.

The CDR3 sequence: CASSESILSNQPQHF. DNA of the CDR3: TGCGCCAGCAGTGAGTCAATCCTGAGCAATCAGCCCCAGCATTTT. The chain combines TRBV10-2 with TRBJ1-5, with D unresolved. V was cut by 0 bases and J by 1 base, with 7 bases left in between. The CDR3 has 15 amino acids. In germline, CDR1 is WSHSY, CDR2 SAAADI.

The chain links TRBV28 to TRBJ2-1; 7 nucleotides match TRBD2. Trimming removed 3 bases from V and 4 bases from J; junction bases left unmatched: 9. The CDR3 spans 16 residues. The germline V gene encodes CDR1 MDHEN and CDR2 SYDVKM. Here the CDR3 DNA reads TGTGCCAGCAGTTTTTCCCCACTAGCGATTTACAATGAGCAGTTCTTC. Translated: CASSFSPLAIYNEQFF.

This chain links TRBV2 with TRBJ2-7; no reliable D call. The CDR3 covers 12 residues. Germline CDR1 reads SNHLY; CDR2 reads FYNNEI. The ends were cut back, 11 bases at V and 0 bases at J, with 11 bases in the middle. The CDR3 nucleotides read TGTGCCTGTCGCGGAAGCTCCTACGAGCAGTACTTC. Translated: CACRGSSYEQYF. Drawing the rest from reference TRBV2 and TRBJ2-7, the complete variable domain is EPEVTQTPSHQVTQMGQEVILRCVPISNHLYFYWYRQILGQKVEFLVSFYNNEISEKSEIFDDQFSVERPDGSNFTLKIRSTKLEDSAMYFCACRGSSYEQYFGPGTRLTVT.

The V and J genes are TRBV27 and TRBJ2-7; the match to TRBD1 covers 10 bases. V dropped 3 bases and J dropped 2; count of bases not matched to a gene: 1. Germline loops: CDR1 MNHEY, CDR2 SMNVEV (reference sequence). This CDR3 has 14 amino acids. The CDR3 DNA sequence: TGTGCCAGCAGTTTTGGGACAGGGGCCTACGAGCAGTACTTC. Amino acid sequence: CASSFGTGAYEQYF.

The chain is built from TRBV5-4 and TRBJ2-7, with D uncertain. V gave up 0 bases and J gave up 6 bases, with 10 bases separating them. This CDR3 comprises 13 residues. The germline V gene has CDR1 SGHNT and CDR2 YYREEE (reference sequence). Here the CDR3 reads CASSLESTGEQYF. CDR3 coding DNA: TGTGCCAGCAGCTTGGAAAGCACTGGCGAGCAGTACTTC.

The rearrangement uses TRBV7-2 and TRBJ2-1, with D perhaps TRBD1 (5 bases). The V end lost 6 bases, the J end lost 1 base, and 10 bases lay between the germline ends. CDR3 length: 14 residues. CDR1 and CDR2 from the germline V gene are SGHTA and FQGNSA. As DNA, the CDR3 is TGTGCCAGCAGGTACCAGGGATCCTACAATGAGCAGTTCTTC. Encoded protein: CASRYQGSYNEQFF. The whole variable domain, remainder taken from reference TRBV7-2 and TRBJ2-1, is GAGVSQSPSNKVTEKGKDVELRCDPISGHTALYWYRQSLGQGLEFLIYFQGNSAPDKSGLPSDRFSAERTGGSVSTLTIQRTQQEDSAVYLCASRYQGSYNEQFFGPGTRLTVL.

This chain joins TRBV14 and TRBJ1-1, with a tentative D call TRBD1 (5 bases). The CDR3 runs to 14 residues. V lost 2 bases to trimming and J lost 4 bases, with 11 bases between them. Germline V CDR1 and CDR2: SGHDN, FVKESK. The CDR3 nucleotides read TGTGCCAGCAGCCAAATCCAGGGTGGCACTGAAGCTTTCTTT. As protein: CASSQIQGGTEAFF.

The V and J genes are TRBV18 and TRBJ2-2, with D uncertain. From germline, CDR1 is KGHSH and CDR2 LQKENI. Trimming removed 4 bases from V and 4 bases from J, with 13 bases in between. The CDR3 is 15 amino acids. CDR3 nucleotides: TGTGCCAGCTCACTGGTCCCCCTCTTCACCGGGGAGCTGTTTTTT. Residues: CASSLVPLFTGELFF.

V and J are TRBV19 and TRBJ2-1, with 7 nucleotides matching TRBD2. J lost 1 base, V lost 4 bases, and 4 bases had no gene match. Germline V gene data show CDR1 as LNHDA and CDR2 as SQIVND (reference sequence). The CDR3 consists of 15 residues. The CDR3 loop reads CASSTLAVSYNEQFF. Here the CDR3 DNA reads TGTGCCAGTAGTACCCTAGCGGTTTCCTACAATGAGCAGTTCTTC. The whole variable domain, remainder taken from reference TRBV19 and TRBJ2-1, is DGGITQSPKYLFRKEGQNVTLSCEQNLNHDAMYWYRQDPGQGLRLIYYSQIVNDFQKGDIAEGYSVSREKKESFPLTVTSAQKNPTAFYLCASSTLAVSYNEQFFGPGTRLTVL.